The T cell receptor beta chain under discussion was sequenced for a study of radiation and T cells in renal cell carcinoma. Background on the study: Nephrectomy followed 15 Gy stereotactic body radiation by 4 weeks.

The V and J ends lost 4 bases and 7 bases, in that order; junction bases with no gene match: 7. CDR3 length: 14 residues. CDR1 SEHNR and CDR2 FQNEAQ come from the germline V gene (reference sequence). Sequenced by immunoSEQ multiplex PCR; TCRdb stores in-frame clones only, minus some. Here the sample spans approximately 120,000 clones, around 84% being singletons. Time point meaning: baseline pretreatment blood. Treatment described: 15 Gy SBRT to primary tumor, nephrectomy 4 weeks later. After SBRT, blood was collected at 2 and 4 weeks, plus baseline. This TCR was recovered from a woman in her fifties or sixties with renal cell carcinoma. Source: blood, taken from a patient whose treatment included radiotherapy and nephrectomy. The V call is TRBV7-9, the J call TRBJ2-7; TRBD1 aligns across 10 bases. CDR3 amino acids: CASSSPGQGLEQYF. CDR3 DNA: TGTGCCAGCAGCTCTCCGGGACAGGGGTTGGAGCAGTACTTC.